These T cell receptor beta chains were read from a single sample in a study of cytomegalovirus exposure and HLA in healthy donors. Assay used: immunoSEQ multiplex PCR; TCRdb lists only in-frame clones, some missing. The table shows about 200,000 clones, with about 78% occurring only once. Sequenced material: PBMCs. The source of these receptors is a male donor in good health and CMV-seronegative. CDR3s leave out the opening cysteine and the closing phenylalanine or tryptophan.

j_call v_call cdr3_aa
TRBJ2-5 TRBV6-5 ASSLGGGIQETQY
TRBJ1-5 TRBV2 ASTEQGHGLSNQPQH
TRBJ2-3 TRBV5-1 ASSFRSGDTQY
TRBJ2-2 TRBV18 ASSPMTSGSMGTGELF
TRBJ1-2 TRBV25-1 ASSDTGGRGRTSGYT
TRBJ1-5 TRBV6-5 AIGHDQPQH
TRBJ2-7 TRBV5-1 ASSGASQAGSHSYEQY
TRBJ2-7 TRBV5-1 ASSLGGREGQEQY
- TRBV15 ATSSLLGQGASYEQY
TRBJ1-2 TRBV10-3 AITDSPNYGYT
TRBJ2-3 TRBV29-1 SVALGTSGRDTQY
TRBJ1-5 TRBV2 ASSALGTPGGQPQH
TRBJ2-3 TRBV27 ASSLIASGIGDTQY
TRBJ2-5 TRBV6-6 ASRRDSAGTQY
TRBJ2-6 TRBV27 ASSYRVDGFSGANVLT
TRBJ2-3 TRBV13 ASSLGEGHTDTQY
TRBJ2-5 TRBV14 ASSRGGSLETQY
TRBJ2-2 TRBV18 ASSQTGTGGDTGELF
TRBJ2-7 TRBV7-2 ASSQYRALDEQY
TRBJ2-1 TRBV5-1 ASSPGTSGRKWNEQF
TRBJ2-1 TRBV28 ASSLSAGEQF
TRBJ1-5 TRBV2 ASSLGRGAQPQH
TRBJ1-5 TRBV4-1 ASSQDYRGGSGSNQPQH